These T cell receptor beta chains were read from a single sample in a study of cytomegalovirus exposure and HLA in healthy donors. Sequencing was performed with immunoSEQ multiplex PCR; in TCRdb, only in-frame clones are kept and a portion is missing. The repertoire holds some 180,000 clones, with roughly a tenth as singletons. The sequenced sample consisted of PBMCs. These receptors were collected from a woman in her 30s in good health and CMV-seropositive. Each CDR3 is given with its conserved first and last residue. The order of the fields is CDR3 DNA, CDR3 protein, clone size, D gene, J gene, V gene. D genes are given only for firm matches. Size tells how often a clone was seen (once, few, many) or the class of an expanded clone, and some rows leave it out.

cdr3_nt: TGCAGCGTTCCTTCCCCAGGGTTCGGCTACACCTTC; cdr3_aa: CSVPSPGFGYTF; clone_size: few; d_call: -; j_call: TRBJ1-2; v_call: TRBV29-1
cdr3_nt: TGTGCCAGCAGGGTCAGTGTGGCAAACACTGAAGCTTTCTTT; cdr3_aa: CASRVSVANTEAFF; clone_size: -; d_call: -; j_call: TRBJ1-1; v_call: TRBV6-5
cdr3_nt: TGTGCCAGTAGCCCCTGGGGCGGGCAGGGAGGAGCTTTCTTT; cdr3_aa: CASSPWGGQGGAFF; clone_size: few; d_call: -; j_call: TRBJ1-1; v_call: TRBV19
cdr3_nt: TGTGCCAGCAGCTTTTCAGGCCCCAATGAGCAGTTCTTC; cdr3_aa: CASSFSGPNEQFF; clone_size: -; d_call: -; j_call: TRBJ2-1; v_call: TRBV7-9
cdr3_nt: TGTGCCAGCAGCTTAGGCCGCGGAGTGAACACTGAAGCTTTCTTT; cdr3_aa: CASSLGRGVNTEAFF; clone_size: -; d_call: -; j_call: TRBJ1-1; v_call: TRBV11-2
cdr3_nt: TGTGCCAGCAGCTTAGCGCTTACAGGGCCTTCCTACGAGCAGTACTTC; cdr3_aa: CASSLALTGPSYEQYF; clone_size: few; d_call: -; j_call: TRBJ2-7; v_call: TRBV7-2
cdr3_nt: TGTGCCAGCAGCTTAACAACAGATACGCAGTATTTT; cdr3_aa: CASSLTTDTQYF; clone_size: -; d_call: -; j_call: TRBJ2-3; v_call: TRBV11-2
cdr3_nt: TGCGCCAGCAGCAAAGACAGGGCCCGTGAAGAAAAACTGTTTTTT; cdr3_aa: CASSKDRAREEKLFF; clone_size: few; d_call: TRBD1; j_call: TRBJ1-4; v_call: TRBV5-1
cdr3_nt: TGTGCCAGCAGCCAAGACCAGACAGGGACAAACATTCAGTACTTC; cdr3_aa: CASSQDQTGTNIQYF; clone_size: many; d_call: TRBD1; j_call: TRBJ2-4; v_call: TRBV4-2
cdr3_nt: TGTGCCAGCACCAATCCAGAGGCAAGTGCCGGACTAACCCTCTACTCCTACGAGCAGTACTTC; cdr3_aa: CASTNPEASAGLTLYSYEQYF; clone_size: -; d_call: -; j_call: TRBJ2-7; v_call: TRBV21-1
cdr3_nt: TGTGCCAGCAGCGGGACAGGGGGTGAAGCTTTCTTT; cdr3_aa: CASSGTGGEAFF; clone_size: -; d_call: TRBD1; j_call: TRBJ1-1; v_call: TRBV7-8
cdr3_nt: TGTGCCAGCTCACCACCAAGCGGGAGAGCGGATACGCAGTATTTT; cdr3_aa: CASSPPSGRADTQYF; clone_size: -; d_call: TRBD2; j_call: TRBJ2-3; v_call: TRBV18
cdr3_nt: TGCGCCAGCAGCCAAGATCCCGGGACAGGCCCTAATGAAAAACTGTTTTTT; cdr3_aa: CASSQDPGTGPNEKLFF; clone_size: -; d_call: TRBD1; j_call: TRBJ1-4; v_call: TRBV4-1
cdr3_nt: TGTGCCAGCAGCCATATTAGCGGGGAAACCTACGAGCAGTACTTC; cdr3_aa: CASSHISGETYEQYF; clone_size: few; d_call: TRBD2; j_call: TRBJ2-7; v_call: TRBV11-2
cdr3_nt: TGCGCCAGCAGCTTGGGGGGCCTAGCGAGAACCTCGCAAGAGACCCAGTACTTC; cdr3_aa: CASSLGGLARTSQETQYF; clone_size: few; d_call: -; j_call: TRBJ2-5; v_call: TRBV5-1
cdr3_nt: TGTGCCAGCAGCGTGCAGGGAGAGACCCAGTACTTC; cdr3_aa: CASSVQGETQYF; clone_size: -; d_call: -; j_call: TRBJ2-5; v_call: TRBV7-9
cdr3_nt: TGTGCCAGCAGCTCCCTATCGGGACTAGCGGGAGGGGATACGCAGTATTTT; cdr3_aa: CASSSLSGLAGGDTQYF; clone_size: few; d_call: TRBD2; j_call: TRBJ2-3; v_call: TRBV7-3
cdr3_nt: TGTGCCAGCAGCGTAGTCCCCCCCAGGGGCCTCTATGGCTACACCTTC; cdr3_aa: CASSVVPPRGLYGYTF; clone_size: few; d_call: -; j_call: TRBJ1-2; v_call: TRBV9
cdr3_nt: TGTGCCAGCAGCCCCCCCCGGTGGGAGCAGTACTTC; cdr3_aa: CASSPPRWEQYF; clone_size: -; d_call: -; j_call: TRBJ2-7; v_call: TRBV11-2
cdr3_nt: TGTGCCATCGGGGGGCAGCGGGAGGTCTCCTACGAGCAGTACTTC; cdr3_aa: CAIGGQREVSYEQYF; clone_size: -; d_call: TRBD2; j_call: TRBJ2-7; v_call: TRBV15
cdr3_nt: TGTGCCAGCAGTGACAGGGTCTACAATGAGCAGTTCTTC; cdr3_aa: CASSDRVYNEQFF; clone_size: -; d_call: TRBD1; j_call: TRBJ2-1; v_call: TRBV6-6
cdr3_nt: TGCGCCAGCAGCTTGCCCTCAGGGGTCGGCAGCTCCTACGAGCAGTACTTC; cdr3_aa: CASSLPSGVGSSYEQYF; clone_size: -; d_call: -; j_call: TRBJ2-7; v_call: TRBV5-1
cdr3_nt: TGTGCCAGCAGCCAAGCTCCGGGGGAGGGTATAGATACGCAGTATTTT; cdr3_aa: CASSQAPGEGIDTQYF; clone_size: -; d_call: TRBD2; j_call: TRBJ2-3; v_call: TRBV4-2
cdr3_nt: TGCGCCAGCAGCTTGGTTTCGGCAGGCCTGAACACCATATATTTT; cdr3_aa: CASSLVSAGLNTIYF; clone_size: -; d_call: -; j_call: TRBJ1-3; v_call: TRBV5-1
cdr3_nt: TGTGCCAGCAGCGTAGGGACAGAGGCCATTCAGTACTTC; cdr3_aa: CASSVGTEAIQYF; clone_size: -; d_call: TRBD1; j_call: TRBJ2-4; v_call: TRBV13
cdr3_nt: TGTGCCAGCAGCCAAGATGTGAGTAGCGGGAGAGATACGCAGTATTTT; cdr3_aa: CASSQDVSSGRDTQYF; clone_size: -; d_call: TRBD2; j_call: TRBJ2-3; v_call: TRBV4-2
cdr3_nt: TGTGCCAGCGCGGGAGGGGGCTACGAGCAGTACTTC; cdr3_aa: CASAGGGYEQYF; clone_size: -; d_call: -; j_call: TRBJ2-7; v_call: TRBV21-1
cdr3_nt: TGTGCCAGCAGTTACTGGGCGGGAACTAATGAAAAACTGTTTTTT; cdr3_aa: CASSYWAGTNEKLFF; clone_size: few; d_call: -; j_call: TRBJ1-4; v_call: TRBV6-5
cdr3_nt: TGTGCTAGTGGTTTGGTTTCCACCGGACAGGCCTTTAGCAATCAGCCCCAGCATTTT; cdr3_aa: CASGLVSTGQAFSNQPQHF; clone_size: -; d_call: TRBD1; j_call: TRBJ1-5; v_call: TRBV12-5
cdr3_nt: TGTGCCAGCAGCCCTCGAACAGGGCGCACTGAAGCTTTCTTT; cdr3_aa: CASSPRTGRTEAFF; clone_size: -; d_call: -; j_call: TRBJ1-1; v_call: TRBV7-2
cdr3_nt: TGCGCCAGCACTAGGGAGCCGCAGCTCATGAACACTGAAGCTTTCTTT; cdr3_aa: CASTREPQLMNTEAFF; clone_size: -; d_call: -; j_call: TRBJ1-1; v_call: TRBV4-1
cdr3_nt: TGTGCCAGCAGCGTAGAGGAAGACAGAGAAACAGATACGCAGTATTTT; cdr3_aa: CASSVEEDRETDTQYF; clone_size: -; d_call: -; j_call: TRBJ2-3; v_call: TRBV9
cdr3_nt: TGTGCCAGCAGTTACACGGAGAGCTCCTACAATGAGCAGTTCTTC; cdr3_aa: CASSYTESSYNEQFF; clone_size: few; d_call: -; j_call: TRBJ2-1; v_call: TRBV6-5
cdr3_nt: TGTGCCAGCAGCCGGAACAGGGGGTACGAGCAGTACTTC; cdr3_aa: CASSRNRGYEQYF; clone_size: -; d_call: TRBD1; j_call: TRBJ2-7; v_call: TRBV14
cdr3_nt: TGTGCCAGCAGCTTGGGGAGTAACTATGGCTACACCTTC; cdr3_aa: CASSLGSNYGYTF; clone_size: few; d_call: -; j_call: TRBJ1-2; v_call: TRBV5-4
cdr3_nt: TGTGCCAGCAGTGTGGGGACAGGGCATGGCTACACCTTC; cdr3_aa: CASSVGTGHGYTF; clone_size: -; d_call: TRBD1; j_call: TRBJ1-2; v_call: TRBV2
cdr3_nt: TGTGCCAGCAGTCTAGGGGATAACTATGGCTACACCTTC; cdr3_aa: CASSLGDNYGYTF; clone_size: few; d_call: -; j_call: TRBJ1-2; v_call: TRBV6-5
cdr3_nt: TGTGCCTGGAGCCACCTAGCGGGAAGGACCTGGGGTACCTACGAGCAGTACTTC; cdr3_aa: CAWSHLAGRTWGTYEQYF; clone_size: -; d_call: TRBD2; j_call: TRBJ2-7; v_call: TRBV30
cdr3_nt: TGCGCCAGCAGGGTAGAGGACTCTGGAAACACCATATATTTT; cdr3_aa: CASRVEDSGNTIYF; clone_size: few; d_call: -; j_call: TRBJ1-3; v_call: TRBV10-2
cdr3_nt: TGTGCCAGCAGCTCTGGACAGCGAAGCACAGATACGCAGTATTTT; cdr3_aa: CASSSGQRSTDTQYF; clone_size: -; d_call: -; j_call: TRBJ2-3; v_call: TRBV5-6
cdr3_nt: TGTGCCAGCTCACCACCGACAGACTCCTACGAGCAGTACTTC; cdr3_aa: CASSPPTDSYEQYF; clone_size: few; d_call: -; j_call: TRBJ2-7; v_call: TRBV18
cdr3_nt: TGCAGCGTTGGGTGGCTAGGTGGCGGTGAGCAGTTCTTC; cdr3_aa: CSVGWLGGGEQFF; clone_size: few; d_call: -; j_call: TRBJ2-1; v_call: TRBV29-1
cdr3_nt: TGCGCCAGCAGCTTGGCTAGCGGGAGCACCTACGAGCAGTACTTC; cdr3_aa: CASSLASGSTYEQYF; clone_size: few; d_call: TRBD2; j_call: TRBJ2-7; v_call: TRBV5-1
cdr3_nt: TGTGCCAGCAGCTTAGGGCCCCCCGGCGGACTAGCGGTGAGCTCCTACGAGCAGTACTTC; cdr3_aa: CASSLGPPGGLAVSSYEQYF; clone_size: -; d_call: TRBD2; j_call: TRBJ2-7; v_call: TRBV13
cdr3_nt: TGTGCCAGCAGCGGGGGGAATAGCCAAGAGACCCAGTACTTC; cdr3_aa: CASSGGNSQETQYF; clone_size: -; d_call: -; j_call: TRBJ2-5; v_call: TRBV7-7
cdr3_nt: TGTGCCAGCAGTGAACCCAACAGGGGCTCCTACGAGCAGTACTTC; cdr3_aa: CASSEPNRGSYEQYF; clone_size: -; d_call: TRBD1; j_call: TRBJ2-7; v_call: TRBV2
cdr3_nt: TGTGCCAGCAGCTCTCGACCCGGAGCGGGAAACACCATATATTTT; cdr3_aa: CASSSRPGAGNTIYF; clone_size: -; d_call: -; j_call: TRBJ1-3; v_call: TRBV7-2
cdr3_nt: TGTGCCAGCAGCCAAGGGAACGCGGAACTCACAGATACGCAGTATTTT; cdr3_aa: CASSQGNAELTDTQYF; clone_size: -; d_call: -; j_call: TRBJ2-3; v_call: TRBV4-2